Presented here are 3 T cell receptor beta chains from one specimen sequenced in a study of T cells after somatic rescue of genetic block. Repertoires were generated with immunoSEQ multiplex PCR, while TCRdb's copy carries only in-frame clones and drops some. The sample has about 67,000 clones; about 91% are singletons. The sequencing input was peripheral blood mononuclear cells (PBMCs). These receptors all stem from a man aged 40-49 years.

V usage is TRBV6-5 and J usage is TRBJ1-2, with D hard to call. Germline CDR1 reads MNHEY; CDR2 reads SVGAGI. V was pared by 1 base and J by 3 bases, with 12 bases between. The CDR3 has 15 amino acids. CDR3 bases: TGTGCCAGCAGTTACTGGAGGAGTGGGGACTATGGCTACACCTTC. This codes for CASSYWRSGDYGYTF.

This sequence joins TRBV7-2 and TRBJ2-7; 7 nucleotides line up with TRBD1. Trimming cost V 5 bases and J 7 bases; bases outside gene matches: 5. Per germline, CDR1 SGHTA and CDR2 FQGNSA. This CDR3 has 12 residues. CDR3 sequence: CASSQGVAEQYF. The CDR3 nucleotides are TGTGCCAGCAGCCAGGGGGTTGCGGAGCAGTACTTC.

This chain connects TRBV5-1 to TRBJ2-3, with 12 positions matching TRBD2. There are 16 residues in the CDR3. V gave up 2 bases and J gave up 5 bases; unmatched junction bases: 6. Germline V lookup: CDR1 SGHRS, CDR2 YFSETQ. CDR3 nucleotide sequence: TGCGCCAGCAGCTTACGGACTAGCGGGGAGGGAGATACGCAGTATTTT. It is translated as CASSLRTSGEGDTQYF.